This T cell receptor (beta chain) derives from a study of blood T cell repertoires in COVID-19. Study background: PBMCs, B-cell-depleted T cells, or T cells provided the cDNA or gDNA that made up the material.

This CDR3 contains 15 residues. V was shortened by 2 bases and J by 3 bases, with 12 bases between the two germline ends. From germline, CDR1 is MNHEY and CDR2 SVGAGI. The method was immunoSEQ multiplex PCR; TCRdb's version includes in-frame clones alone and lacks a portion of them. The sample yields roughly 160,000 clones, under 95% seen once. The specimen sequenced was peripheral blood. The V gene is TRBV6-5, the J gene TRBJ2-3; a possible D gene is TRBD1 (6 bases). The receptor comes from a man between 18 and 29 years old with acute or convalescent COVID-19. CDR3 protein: CASSYQGTVTDTQYF. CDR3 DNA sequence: TGTGCCAGCAGTTACCAGGGGACCGTAACAGATACGCAGTATTTT.